The clone carrying this T cell receptor beta chain was counted between two and nine times. The data were taken from a study of blood T cells in healthy people across ages. With a J-beta primer mix and a sample-barcoded 5' primer, a second PCR ran about 7 to 12 cycles. TCRdb re-analysed the 5' RACE reads in MiXCR, keeping a single row per CDR3 protein. The profile shows roughly 1 million distinct CDR3 sequences, roughly a quarter of them singletons. Losses at the gene ends were 5 bases for V and 3 bases for J; bases not matched to a gene: 8. The CDR3 spans 15 residues. Germline assignment: CDR1 SGHRS and CDR2 YFSETQ. These sequences were also reported in another study, on T cells of mothers and their children.

The chain recombines TRBV5-1 with TRBJ2-1; 7 bases map to TRBD1. The TCR was taken from a girl aged 2 to 9 in good health. The sequenced sample was blood. CDR3 nucleotides: TGCGCCAGCAGGGACCGGGACAGAGACTACAATGAGCAGTTCTTC. It codes for CASRDRDRDYNEQFF.